Listed below are T cell receptor beta chains from one sample, sequenced in a study of blood T cells in healthy people across ages. TCRdb reprocessed the 5' RACE reads with MiXCR, giving one entry per CDR3 protein. The top ten clones hold approximately 12% of a sample with 650,000 to 1,000,000 distinct CDR3 sequences, under 40% of them seen once. The sequenced sample consisted of blood. These receptors all come from a young man in good health. The CDR3 runs from the conserved cysteine through the conserved F or W. Each record gives: CDR3 length, D gene, J gene, clone size, V gene, CDR3 DNA, CDR3 protein. A D gene is named only where the DNA matches it firmly. Not every row has a clone size; where given, it reads once, few, many or a size class.

8,-,TRBJ2-5,-,TRBV20-1,TGCAGTGCTACGTCCCAGTACTTC,CSATSQYF
18,TRBD1,TRBJ1-5,few,TRBV27,TGTGCCAGCAGTTTTCCGGGGACAGGAGAGGCCCCTAATCAGCCCCAGCATTTT,CASSFPGTGEAPNQPQHF
12,-,TRBJ2-7,-,TRBV12-3/TRBV12-4,TGTGCCAGCAGAAAAGAGCAAGAGGCCCAGTACTTC,CASRKEQEAQYF
15,-,TRBJ2-2,few,TRBV12-3/TRBV12-4,TGTGCCAGCAGTTTGGAGACATCGAACACCGGGGAGCTGTTTTTT,CASSLETSNTGELFF
13,-,TRBJ1-5,few,TRBV7-2,TGTGCCAGCAGCATCAGGGTCCGGCAGCCCCAGCATTTT,CASSIRVRQPQHF
14,-,TRBJ1-1,-,TRBV5-1,TGCGCCAGCAGCTTTGCTCCAGCCAACACTGAAGCTTTCTTT,CASSFAPANTEAFF
15,TRBD2,TRBJ2-2,-,TRBV20-1,TGCAGTGCTAGGGGTAGCGGGGGTAACACCGGGGAGCTGTTTTTT,CSARGSGGNTGELFF
16,-,TRBJ2-7,many,TRBV3-1,TGTGCCAGCAGCCTAGGTGCGACGGGAAGCATCTACGAGCAGTACTTC,CASSLGATGSIYEQYF
14,-,TRBJ2-7,-,TRBV14,TGTGCCAGCAGCCAAGGGCGAGGTCTAGGGGAGCAGTACTTC,CASSQGRGLGEQYF
13,-,TRBJ2-3,-,TRBV2,TGTGCCAGCAGGGTCGGCAGCACAGATACGCAGTATTTT,CASRVGSTDTQYF
12,TRBD1,TRBJ1-1,-,TRBV12-3/TRBV12-4,TGTGCCAGCAGTCTACAGGGGTTGCAGGCTTTCTTT,CASSLQGLQAFF
11,-,TRBJ1-4,-,TRBV2,TGTGCCAGCAGGCTGCCTGAAAAACTGTTTTTT,CASRLPEKLFF
13,-,TRBJ1-1,few,TRBV6-1,TGTGCCAGCAGTGCCAGGGTGAACACTGAAGCTTTCTTT,CASSARVNTEAFF
16,-,TRBJ1-4,-,TRBV7-9,TGTGCCAGCAGCTTAATGGCGTCCTTACAGGGAGAAAAACTGTTTTTT,CASSLMASLQGEKLFF
16,TRBD1,TRBJ2-1,few,TRBV7-8,TGTGCCAGCAGCTTCCACAGGGGGATCAAGTACAATGAGCAGTTCTTC,CASSFHRGIKYNEQFF
15,TRBD2,TRBJ2-5,-,TRBV12-3/TRBV12-4,TGTGCCAGCAGTCGTACTAGCGGGGGGTACAATGAGCAGTACTTC,CASSRTSGGYNEQYF
15,-,TRBJ2-5,-,TRBV7-2,TGTGCCAGCAGCCGCGGGACGGGGCTTGAAGAGACCCAGTACTTC,CASSRGTGLEETQYF
17,TRBD2,TRBJ2-1,-,TRBV6-2/TRBV6-3,TGTGCCAGCAGTCGCTCGGCACTAGCGGGCCCCTACAATGAGCAGTTCTTC,CASSRSALAGPYNEQFF
17,-,TRBJ2-3,few,TRBV7-9,TGTGCCAGCAGCTCGGGCAGGCCCACCGCGCTCACAGATACGCAGTATTTT,CASSSGRPTALTDTQYF
13,-,TRBJ2-5,few,TRBV12-3/TRBV12-4,TGTGCCAGCAGTCCGGGGACCACGGAGACCCAGTACTTC,CASSPGTTETQYF